These 21 T cell receptor beta chains came from one sample sequenced in a study of neurological immune-mediated disorders. TCRdb independently ran MiXCR on the 5' RACE reads; one entry per CDR3 protein. The sample has roughly 80,000 distinct CDR3 sequences, around 9.9% seen once; the top ten hold 1.7%. The source material was PBMCs. Receptors originate from a man aged 45 to 65 in good health.

This clonotype was observed many times. The V gene is TRBV5-1, the J gene TRBJ2-7; 8 bases are shared with TRBD1. CDR3 length equals 15 residues. CDR1 and CDR2 from the germline V gene are SGHRS and YFSETQ. Trimming cost V 1 base and J 4 bases; bases outside gene matches: 7. CDR3 region: CASSLRQGAFYEQYF. The DNA of the CDR3 is TGCGCCAGCAGCTTGCGGCAGGGGGCATTTTACGAGCAGTACTTC.

This clonotype was observed many times. The chain uses TRBV7-2 and TRBJ2-1; 9 bases fit TRBD2. V shed 1 base, J shed 6 bases, and the junction held 13 bases outside the gene matches. CDR1 SGHTA and CDR2 FQGNSA come from the germline V gene. CDR3 size: 18 residues. DNA for the CDR3: TGTGCCAGCAGCTTAGGTAGCGGGAGCCCTACAATAAGCAATGAGCAGTTCTTC. Its protein product is CASSLGSGSPTISNEQFF.

Only a few counts were recorded for this clonotype. The chain links TRBV5-1 to TRBJ2-3; 10 bases match TRBD2. J gave up 2 bases and V 2 bases, and 8 bases lay outside the gene matches. This CDR3 is built from 17 residues. Germline CDR1 SGHRS, CDR2 YFSETQ. The CDR3 protein is CASSFEREGQSTDTQYF. CDR3 DNA: TGCGCCAGCAGCTTCGAGCGGGAGGGCCAATCCACAGATACGCAGTATTTT.

This clonotype was counted at least ten times. The V and J genes are TRBV15 and TRBJ2-1, with D hard to call. Trimming stripped 0 bases from V and 2 bases from J, with 8 bases between. This CDR3 spans 15 amino acids. CDR1 and CDR2 from the germline V gene are LNHNV and YYDKDF (reference sequence). The CDR3 protein is CATSRDRDTYNEQFF. The CDR3 DNA follows: TGTGCCACCAGCAGAGATCGAGACACCTACAATGAGCAGTTCTTC.

Ten or more counts support this clonotype. This chain uses TRBV7-9 with TRBJ1-5; maybe TRBD1 (5 bases). Germline CDR1 and CDR2: SEHNR and FQNEAQ (reference sequence). V lost 5 bases, J lost 6 bases, and 14 bases lay in between. The CDR3 has 14 amino acids. The DNA for the CDR3 is TGTGCCAGCAGCCTCAACCAGGGCGGTCAGCCCCAGCATTTT. Its protein is CASSLNQGGQPQHF. Full variable domain (remainder filled in from reference TRBV7-9 and TRBJ1-5): DTGVSQNPRHKITKRGQNVTFRCDPISEHNRLYWYRQTLGQGPEFLTYFQNEAQLEKSRLLSDRFSAERPKGSFSTLEIQRTEQGDSAMYLCASSLNQGGQPQHFGDGTRLSIL.

The CDR3 region has the DNA TGCGCCAGCAGCTCCCGACAGTCCTCTGGGGCCAACGTCCTGACTTTC. Its translation: CASSSRQSSGANVLTF. The chain links TRBV4-1 to TRBJ2-6; tentative D call: TRBD1 (5 bases). Germline-derived CDR1 and CDR2 are MGHRA and YSYEKL. The CDR3 runs to 16 residues. V lost 5 bases and J 0 bases, leaving 11 bases between the germline ends.

This clonotype was seen at least ten times. The gene calls are TRBV7-3 and TRBJ2-3; maybe TRBD2 (5 bases). Germline-derived CDR1 and CDR2 are SGHTA and FQGTGA. V lost 2 bases and J 2 bases, leaving 8 bases between the germline ends. The CDR3 extends over 14 amino acids. CDR3 bases: TGTGCCAGCAGCTTAGTAGCGAACACAGATACGCAGTATTTT. Its protein product is CASSLVANTDTQYF.

The chain couples TRBV4-1 to TRBJ1-6; 8 bases match TRBD1. V lost 6 bases to trimming and J lost 17 bases; unmatched junction nucleotides: 27. The germline CDR1 and CDR2 sequences are MGHRA and YSYEKL. There are 18 residues in the CDR3. CDR3 sequence: CASSYDPDRADYNSHIHF. Here the CDR3 DNA reads TGCGCCAGCAGTTACGACCCGGACAGGGCCGACTATAATTCACACATCCACTTT.

The sample holds many counts of this clonotype. This chain links TRBV12-3 or TRBV12-4 with TRBJ2-3; a possible D gene is TRBD1 (6 bases). This CDR3 has 15 amino acids. V gave up 10 bases and J gave up 2 bases, with 19 bases separating them. CDR3 sequence: CAITPIQGYTDTQYF. The CDR3 nucleotides read TGTGCCATCACCCCTATACAGGGTTACACAGATACGCAGTATTTT.

This clonotype was picked up many times. V usage is TRBV7-9 and J usage is TRBJ1-6, with D possibly matching TRBD1 (5 bases). V was clipped by 4 bases and J by 8 bases, with 15 bases between them. From germline, CDR1 is SEHNR and CDR2 FQNEAQ (reference sequence). The CDR3 covers 15 residues. The CDR3: CASSSGGARDSPLHF. The CDR3 DNA is TGTGCCAGCAGCTCCGGAGGAGCCAGGGATTCACCCCTCCACTTT.

Points on this clonotype: Just one base apart from a much larger clone, this may be a read error. V gene TRBV25-1 combines with J gene TRBJ2-2; possibly TRBD2 for D (5 bases). This CDR3 contains 13 residues. Per germline, CDR1 MGHDK and CDR2 SYGVNS. The CDR3 region has the DNA TGTGTCGTTTCCGGGGAGAACGCCGGGGAGCTGTTTTTT. Its translation is CVVSGENAGELFF.

At least ten counts were recorded for this clonotype. This chain uses TRBV5-1 with TRBJ2-3; no clear D gene. V was trimmed by 4 bases and J by 3 bases, leaving 12 bases between them. Looked up from germline, CDR1 is SGHRS and CDR2 is YFSETQ. This CDR3 spans 14 amino acids. CDR3 DNA: TGCGCCAGCAGCCCCCGTATCAAAACAGATACGCAGTATTTT. Protein sequence: CASSPRIKTDTQYF.

This clonotype was detected ten times or more. One end of the junction varies from germline; a read error may be responsible. The chain uses TRBV7-2 and TRBJ2-6; 9 nucleotides align to TRBD2. This CDR3 spans 18 amino acids. Germline CDR1 and CDR2: SGHTA and FQGNSA. The CDR3 DNA reads TGTGCCAGCAGCGTAAGCGTTAGCGGGGGCTCTGGAGCCAACGTCCTGACTTTC. Its translation: CASSVSVSGGSGANVLTF.

This chain joins TRBV7-2 and TRBJ2-6; D is possibly TRBD1 (6 bases). V was trimmed by 5 bases and J by 0 bases, leaving 11 bases between them. The CDR3 consists of 16 residues. Germline assignment: CDR1 SGHTA and CDR2 FQGNSA. Written as DNA, the CDR3 is TGTGCCAGCAGCCGGGACATGAGCTCTGGGGCCAACGTCCTGACTTTC. Translated, it gives CASSRDMSSGANVLTF.

The J gene is TRBJ2-7, the V gene TRBV7-2; the match to TRBD2 covers 14 bases. CDR1 is SGHTA, CDR2 FQGNSA, per germline. V was pared by 5 bases and J by 5 bases, with 5 bases of the junction left unmatched. The CDR3 consists of 15 residues. CDR3 in amino acids: CASSLGLAGGNEQYF. In DNA form, the CDR3 reads TGTGCCAGCAGCCTTGGACTAGCGGGAGGCAACGAGCAGTACTTC.

This clonotype was observed at least ten times. The chain uses TRBV28 and TRBJ2-6, with TRBD1 matching over 7 bases. Germline V gene data show CDR1 as MDHEN and CDR2 as SYDVKM. The CDR3 has 18 residues. Losses at the gene ends were 5 bases for V and 0 bases for J; bases not matched to a gene: 10. CDR3 in amino acids: CASSPPHRGTSGANVLTF. The CDR3 region has the DNA TGTGCCAGCAGTCCCCCTCACAGGGGAACCTCTGGGGCCAACGTCCTGACTTTC. The variable domain in full, with the rest retrieved from reference TRBV28 and TRBJ2-6, is DVKVTQSSRYLVKRTGEKVFLECVQDMDHENMFWYRQDPGLGLRLIYFSYDVKMKEKGDIPEGYSVSREKKERFSLILESASTNQTSMYLCASSPPHRGTSGANVLTFGAGSRLTVL.

In this sample, this clonotype turned up many times. The chain is built from TRBV6-6 and TRBJ1-2; D is unresolved. The CDR3 is 12 residues long. Germline CDR1 is MNHNY and CDR2 is SVGAGI (reference sequence). V was shortened by 5 bases and J by 8 bases, with 12 bases between the two germline ends. CDR3 sequence: CASSLDAGGYTF. DNA for the CDR3: TGTGCCAGCAGTCTTGATGCGGGCGGCTACACCTTC.

This clonotype was seen at least ten times. The chain carries TRBV5-1 and TRBJ2-6; the match to TRBD2 covers 7 bases. Trimming took 4 bases from V and 4 from J; bases not matched to a gene: 8. This CDR3 has 16 residues. The germline V gene has CDR1 SGHRS and CDR2 YFSETQ. Here the CDR3 reads CASSREEGLGANVLTF. CDR3 nucleotides: TGCGCCAGCAGCCGGGAGGAGGGTTTAGGGGCCAACGTCCTGACTTTC. The full variable domain, with the rest looked up from reference TRBV5-1 and TRBJ2-6, is KAGVTQTPRYLIKTRGQQVTLSCSPISGHRSVSWYQQTPGQGLQFLFEYFSETQRNKGNFPGRFSGRQFSNSRSEMNVSTLELGDSALYLCASSREEGLGANVLTFGAGSRLTVL.

This clonotype was detected many times. V gene TRBV7-9 combines with J gene TRBJ2-5; tentative D call: TRBD1 (6 bases). V lost 4 bases to trimming and J lost 4 bases, with 13 bases between them. In germline, CDR1 is SEHNR, CDR2 FQNEAQ (reference sequence). CDR3 length: 14 residues. As DNA, the CDR3 is TGTGCCAGCAGCTCGAGGACAGAGGGAGAGACCCAGTACTTC. Amino acid sequence: CASSSRTEGETQYF.

This clonotype was seen at least ten times. The chain links TRBV12-3 or TRBV12-4 to TRBJ2-1, with a possible D match to TRBD2 (5 bases). This CDR3 is built from 15 residues. Trimming stripped 3 bases from V and 0 bases from J, with 9 bases between. The CDR3 sequence: CASSLRASSYNEQFF. In DNA, the CDR3 is TGTGCCAGCAGTTTGCGGGCCAGCTCCTACAATGAGCAGTTCTTC.

This clonotype was found many times. The chain is built from TRBV4-3 and TRBJ2-7; perhaps D is TRBD1 or TRBD2 (6 bases each). Germline CDR1 is LGHNA and CDR2 is YSLEER. The ends were cut back, 1 base at V and 3 bases at J, with 13 bases in the middle. The CDR3 has 15 amino acids. This chain's CDR3 is CASSQVGGTSYEQYF. The DNA of the CDR3 is TGCGCCAGCAGCCAAGTAGGAGGGACAAGCTACGAGCAGTACTTC.